The 19 T cell receptor beta chains in this list originate from one sample, sequenced in a study of CD8 T cells in ankylosing spondylitis. TCRdb independently ran MiXCR on the 5' RACE reads; one entry per CDR3 protein. The sample contains roughly 90,000 distinct CDR3 sequences, roughly 9% of which appear only once. Study-wide results and caveats: Characteristic, it appeared, of ankylosing spondylitis blood was a TCR beta motif of eight highly homologous variants.

These receptors are not linked to any known antigen. Sequenced material: blood, either unsorted or a sorted T cell fraction (not recorded which). Receptor source: a male donor with ankylosing spondylitis.

This clonotype has at least ten counts. This chain uses TRBV27 with TRBJ2-5; the D gene is possibly TRBD2 (6 bases). V shed 6 bases and J shed 9 bases, with 14 bases lying between them. Germline loops: CDR1 MNHEY, CDR2 SMNVEV (reference sequence). This CDR3 has 12 amino acids. CDR3 bases: TGTGCCAGCAGCACGGGACTTCTACCCCAGTACTTC. It codes for CASSTGLLPQYF.

This clonotype was seen at least ten times. This CDR3 is CASSQSGSETQYF. The CDR3 DNA sequence: TGTGCCAGCAGTCAAAGCGGGAGTGAAACGCAGTATTTT. The chain carries TRBV6-1 and TRBJ2-3; 8 bases map to TRBD2. The CDR3 length is 13 residues. Germline trimming cut 5 bases from V and 9 bases from J; bases unmatched to any gene: 7. Germline CDR1 reads MNHNS; CDR2 reads SASEGT.

In this sample, this clonotype turned up many times. The chain couples TRBV11-2 to TRBJ2-1; 10 positions agree with TRBD2. Per germline, CDR1 SGHAT and CDR2 FQNNGV. J lost 10 bases, V lost 2 bases, and 5 bases had no gene match. This CDR3 has 14 amino acids. The DNA of the CDR3 is TGTGCCAGCAGCTTACTAGCGGGAGCCAGGGAGCAGTTCTTC. Protein product: CASSLLAGAREQFF.

This clonotype was detected ten times or more. This rearrangement joins TRBV20-1 to TRBJ2-1; 13 bases fit TRBD2. The CDR3 is made up of 14 amino acids. The V gene end was trimmed by 2 bases and the J gene end by 6 bases; junction bases not matched to a gene: 1. CDR1 is DFQATT, CDR2 SNEGSKA, per germline (reference sequence). The chain's CDR3 is CSARRTSGSNEQFF. For the CDR3, the DNA is TGCAGTGCTAGAAGGACTAGCGGGAGCAATGAGCAGTTCTTC.

In this sample, this clonotype is large. This chain joins TRBV11-2 and TRBJ1-1; TRBD1 matches at 8 bases. Germline CDR1 reads SGHAT; CDR2 reads FQNNGV. The CDR3 totals 14 residues. Losses at the gene ends were 5 bases for V and 2 bases for J; bases not matched to a gene: 4. For the CDR3, the DNA is TGTGCCAGCAGCCGGGCAGGGGGCAACACTGAAGCTTTCTTT. Residues: CASSRAGGNTEAFF.

The chain's CDR3 is CASSQARSTVSQPQHF. The CDR3 DNA is TGTGCCAGCAGCCAGGCCCGTAGCACAGTGAGTCAGCCCCAGCATTTT. This chain connects TRBV4-2 to TRBJ1-5, with unresolved D. The germline gives CDR1 LGHNA, CDR2 YNFKEQ. V lost 3 bases, J lost 6 bases, and 18 bases lay in between. This CDR3 has 16 amino acids.

V and J are TRBV15 and TRBJ2-1; 11 bases align to TRBD2. Germline CDR1 and CDR2: LNHNV and YYDKDF (reference sequence). V trimming: 5 bases; J trimming: 6 bases; junction bases outside the gene matches: 0. The CDR3 sequence is 13 residues long. CDR3 bases: TGTGCCACCAGCGGACTAGCGGGCAATGAGCAGTTCTTC. Amino acids: CATSGLAGNEQFF. The full variable domain, completed using reference TRBV15 and TRBJ2-1, is DAMVIQNPRYQVTQFGKPVTLSCSQTLNHNVMYWYQQKSSQAPKLLFHYYDKDFNNEADTPDNFQSRRPNTSFCFLDIRSPGLGDTAMYLCATSGLAGNEQFFGPGTRLTVL.

This clonotype showed up many times. The chain carries TRBV12-3 or TRBV12-4 and TRBJ2-5; the D gene is possibly TRBD2 (6 bases). Trimming took 5 bases from V and 4 from J, leaving 17 bases between them. The CDR3 consists of 15 residues. CDR3: CASSPSGGAGETQYF. The DNA for the CDR3 is TGTGCCAGCAGTCCCTCTGGGGGAGCGGGAGAGACCCAGTACTTC.

The J gene is TRBJ1-4, the V gene TRBV24-1; maybe TRBD1 (5 bases). The CDR3 is 13 residues long. Germline loops: CDR1 KGHDR, CDR2 SFDVKD. V lost 0 bases and J 11 bases, leaving 9 bases between the germline ends. The CDR3: CATSDLTGGKLFF. The DNA for the CDR3 is TGTGCCACCAGTGATTTGACAGGAGGGAAACTGTTTTTT.

The chain links TRBV29-1 to TRBJ2-1; 8 bases are shared with TRBD1. Trimming took 3 bases from V and 5 from J; bases not matched to a gene: 3. This CDR3 is 13 amino acids long. Germline V gene lookup returns CDR1 SQVTM and CDR2 ANQGSEA. Here the CDR3 DNA reads TGCAGCGTTGATGACAGGGGCAACAATGAGCAGTTCTTC. As protein: CSVDDRGNNEQFF.

In its sample, this clonotype was seen many times. This chain connects TRBV20-1 to TRBJ2-2, with D maybe TRBD1 (5 bases). V lost 0 bases and J lost 4, with 12 bases in between. The CDR3 loop spans 15 amino acids. Germline values: CDR1 DFQATT, CDR2 SNEGSKA (reference sequence). CDR3 sequence reads: CSARDHDSSTGELFF. The CDR3 bases are TGCAGTGCTAGAGACCACGACAGCTCCACCGGGGAGCTGTTTTTT.

This clonotype has at least ten counts. This rearrangement joins TRBV7-9 to TRBJ1-3, with D tentatively TRBD1 (5 bases). CDR3 size: 14 residues. V lost 6 bases and J 2 bases, leaving 11 bases between the germline ends. CDR1 and CDR2 from the germline V gene are SEHNR and FQNEAQ (reference sequence). CDR3 sequence reads: CASSLREAGNTIYF. Here the CDR3 DNA reads TGTGCCAGCAGTCTCAGGGAGGCTGGAAACACCATATATTTT. Looking up the rest from reference TRBV7-9 and TRBJ1-3 gives the full variable domain: DTGVSQNPRHKITKRGQNVTFRCDPISEHNRLYWYRQTLGQGPEFLTYFQNEAQLEKSRLLSDRFSAERPKGSFSTLEIQRTEQGDSAMYLCASSLREAGNTIYFGEGSWLTVV.

Only a few counts were recorded for this clonotype. This chain links TRBV13 with TRBJ2-7, with TRBD2 matching 12 bases. Germline values: CDR1 PRHDT, CDR2 FYEKMQ (reference sequence). Trimming took 6 bases from V and 6 from J; bases not matched to a gene: 9. The CDR3 length is 15 residues. CDR3 amino acids: CASSLSPGLAGEQYF. The CDR3 DNA follows: TGTGCCAGCAGTCTTTCGCCGGGACTAGCGGGCGAGCAGTACTTC.

Only a few counts were recorded for this clonotype. The chain recombines TRBV28 with TRBJ2-3; TRBD2 agrees at 13 bases. The CDR3 sequence is 19 residues long. V lost 3 bases to trimming and J lost 2 bases; unmatched junction nucleotides: 11. CDR1 is MDHEN and CDR2 is SYDVKM in the germline V gene. In nucleotides, the CDR3 is TGTGCCAGCAGTTTTGATCCCGCGGGACTAGCGGGGCACACAGATACGCAGTATTTT. The encoded protein is CASSFDPAGLAGHTDTQYF.

Only a few counts were recorded for this clonotype. The J gene is TRBJ2-3, the V gene TRBV5-4, with 11 positions matching TRBD2. Germline loops: CDR1 SGHNT, CDR2 YYREEE (reference sequence). The J segment lost 6 bases and the V segment lost 1 base, leaving 22 bases of the junction unmatched. The CDR3 extends over 21 amino acids. CDR3 sequence (DNA): TGTGCCAGCAGCTTGATTCCCACTAGCGGGGGCGGGATGGTGATGGCGGATACGCAGTATTTT. Its protein product is CASSLIPTSGGGMVMADTQYF. Supplemented by reference TRBV5-4 and TRBJ2-3, the full variable domain reads ETGVTQSPTHLIKTRGQQVTLRCSSQSGHNTVSWYQQALGQGPQFIFQYYREEENGRGNFPPRFSGLQFPNYSSELNVNALELDDSALYLCASSLIPTSGGGMVMADTQYFGPGTRLTVL.

This clonotype was observed at least ten times. The rearrangement uses TRBV7-9 and TRBJ2-3, with D possibly TRBD2 on 5 matching bases. Trimming stripped 5 bases from V and 5 bases from J, with 17 bases between. Germline CDR1 is SEHNR and CDR2 is FQNEAQ (reference sequence). This CDR3 region has 15 residues. The CDR3 region has the DNA TGTGCCAGCAGCGACGTGGTTAGCGACAAAGATACGCAGTATTTT. This encodes CASSDVVSDKDTQYF. The full variable domain, in which reference TRBV7-9 and TRBJ2-3 provide the parts outside the CDR3, is DTGVSQNPRHKITKRGQNVTFRCDPISEHNRLYWYRQTLGQGPEFLTYFQNEAQLEKSRLLSDRFSAERPKGSFSTLEIQRTEQGDSAMYLCASSDVVSDKDTQYFGPGTRLTVL.

The chain employs TRBV27 and TRBJ2-1; D possibly corresponds to TRBD2 (6 bases). The CDR3 spans 14 residues. The germline CDR1 and CDR2 sequences are MNHEY and SMNVEV (reference sequence). Trimming stripped 3 bases from V and 11 bases from J, with 17 bases between. The CDR3 sequence is CASSFWGSGSQQFF. CDR3 DNA sequence: TGTGCCAGCAGTTTTTGGGGTAGCGGCAGTCAGCAGTTCTTC.

This clonotype came up a few times. The chain uses TRBV24-1 and TRBJ2-2, with TRBD1 matching over 9 bases. V lost 9 bases and J lost 0; bases outside the gene matches: 10. The germline gives CDR1 KGHDR, CDR2 SFDVKD. The CDR3 has 17 amino acids. CDR3 DNA: TGTGCCACCGCGCCGGGACAGGGTATACCGAACACCGGGGAGCTGTTTTTT. The encoded protein is CATAPGQGIPNTGELFF.

This clonotype was recorded a few times. The V and J genes are TRBV3-1 and TRBJ2-2; the match to TRBD1 covers 9 bases. CDR1 LGHDT and CDR2 YNNKEL come from the germline V gene (reference sequence). This CDR3 spans 15 amino acids. The junction had 5 bases not matched to a gene; V was cut back by 6 bases and J by 3 bases. The CDR3 coding sequence is TGTGCCAGCAGTCGGACAGGGGTCTACACCGGGGAGCTGTTTTTT. This translates into CASSRTGVYTGELFF.